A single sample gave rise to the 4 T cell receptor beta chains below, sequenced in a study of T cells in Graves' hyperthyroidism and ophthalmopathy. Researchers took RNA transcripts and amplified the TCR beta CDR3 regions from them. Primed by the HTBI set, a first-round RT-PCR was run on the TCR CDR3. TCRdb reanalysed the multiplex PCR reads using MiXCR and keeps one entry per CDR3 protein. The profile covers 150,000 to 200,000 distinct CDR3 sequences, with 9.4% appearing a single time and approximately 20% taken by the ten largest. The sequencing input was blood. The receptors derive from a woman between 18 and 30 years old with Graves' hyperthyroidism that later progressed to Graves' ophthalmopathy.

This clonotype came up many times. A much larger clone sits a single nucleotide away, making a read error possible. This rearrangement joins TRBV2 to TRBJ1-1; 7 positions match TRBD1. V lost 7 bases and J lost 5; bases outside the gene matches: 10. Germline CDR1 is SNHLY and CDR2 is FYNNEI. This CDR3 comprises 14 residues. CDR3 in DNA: TGTGCCAGCAAGGACAGGACGGTGGGGACTGAAGCTTTCTTT. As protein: CASKDRTVGTEAFF.

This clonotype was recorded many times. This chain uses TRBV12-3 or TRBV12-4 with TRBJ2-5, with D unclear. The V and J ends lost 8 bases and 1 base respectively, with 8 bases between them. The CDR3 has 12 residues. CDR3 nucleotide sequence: TGTGCCAGCGGGATGTTCCAAGAGACCCAGTACTTC. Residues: CASGMFQETQYF.

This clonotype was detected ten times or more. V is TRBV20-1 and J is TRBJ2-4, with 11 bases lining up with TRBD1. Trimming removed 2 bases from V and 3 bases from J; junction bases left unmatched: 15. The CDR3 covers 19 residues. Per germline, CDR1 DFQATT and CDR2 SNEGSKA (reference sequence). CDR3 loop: CSARIVKVWTGGVKNIQYF. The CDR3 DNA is TGCAGTGCTAGAATCGTCAAGGTGTGGACAGGGGGCGTCAAAAACATTCAGTACTTC.

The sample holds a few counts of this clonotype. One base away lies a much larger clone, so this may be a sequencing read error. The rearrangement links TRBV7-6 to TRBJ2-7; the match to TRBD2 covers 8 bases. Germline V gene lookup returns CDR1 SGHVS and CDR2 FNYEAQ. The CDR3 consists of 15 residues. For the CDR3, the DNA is TGTGCCAGCAGCTCTCCCGGGACTAGTACTGGCGAGCGGTACTTC. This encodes CASSSPGTSTGERYF.